Below, 19 T cell receptor beta chains from the same sample are listed, as sequenced in a study of T cells after yellow fever vaccination. One entry per CDR3 protein results from TCRdb running MiXCR on the 5' RACE reads. Of around 250,000 distinct CDR3 sequences detected, around 4.9% appear once; the ten largest clones hold under 3.5%. This sample comprised CD4+ T cells sorted from PBMCs, obtained on the day of the yellow fever booster vaccination. Receptors were obtained from a man in his late teens or twenties who received the YFV17D yellow fever vaccine.

This clonotype was seen a few times. This chain joins TRBV19 and TRBJ1-1; D is possibly TRBD1 (6 bases). V lost 7 bases and J 4 bases, leaving 19 bases between the germline ends. This CDR3 is 15 amino acids long. Germline V lookup: CDR1 LNHDA, CDR2 SQIVND (reference sequence). CDR3 nucleotides: TGTGCCAGTACCATGCCAGGGGAGGGGAGCACTGAAGCTTTCTTT. This sequence encodes CASTMPGEGSTEAFF.

This clonotype was observed at least ten times. The V call is TRBV9, the J call TRBJ2-7, with TRBD2 identical over 7 bases. Trimming took 0 bases from V and 0 from J; bases not matched to a gene: 6. The CDR3 is 16 residues long. Germline V gene sequence: CDR1 SGDLS, CDR2 YYNGEE. DNA for the CDR3: TGTGCCAGCAGCGTAGGGGGGGGTCAAAACTCCTACGAGCAGTACGTC. Translated, it gives CASSVGGGQNSYEQYV.

A few counts support this clonotype. This rearrangement joins TRBV6-2 or TRBV6-3 to TRBJ2-1; 8 bases line up with TRBD2. With 0 bases clipped from V and 0 bases from J, the junction kept 16 bases outside the gene matches. Germline V gives CDR1 MNHEY, CDR2 SVGEGT. This CDR3 comprises 21 residues. The CDR3 loop is CASSYSGRTGSGGFSYNEQFF. CDR3 DNA sequence: TGTGCCAGCAGTTACTCGGGGCGTACAGGGAGCGGGGGATTCTCCTACAATGAGCAGTTCTTC.

The V call is TRBV3-1, the J call TRBJ2-5; a weak D match, TRBD1 (6 bases). The CDR3 runs 17 residues. Germline CDR1 is LGHDT and CDR2 is YNNKEL (reference sequence). Trimming pared 0 bases from V and 4 bases from J, leaving 18 bases between. The CDR3 DNA reads as TGTGCCAGCAGCCAAGACCGAGGGAGTGGGGGCGGAGAGACCCAGTACTTC. Translating gives CASSQDRGSGGGETQYF.

This clonotype appeared a few times. V gene TRBV19 combines with J gene TRBJ1-5; D may be TRBD1 (6 bases). V was trimmed by 6 bases and J by 7 bases, leaving 16 bases between them. The CDR3 runs to 14 residues. The germline V gene encodes CDR1 LNHDA and CDR2 SQIVND (reference sequence). The CDR3: CASRTTGARQPQHF. Written as DNA, the CDR3 is TGTGCCAGTAGGACAACGGGGGCTCGGCAGCCCCAGCATTTT.

This clonotype was detected only a few times. The gene calls are TRBV28 and TRBJ2-5; TRBD1 or TRBD2 may be the D gene (7 bases each). CDR3 length: 15 residues. Trimming took off 3 bases at V and 5 bases at J, with 16 bases between the two ends. CDR1 is MDHEN, CDR2 SYDVKM, per germline. Here the CDR3 reads CASSFGAGGAETQYF. The CDR3 coding sequence is TGTGCCAGCAGTTTCGGCGCAGGGGGGGCGGAGACCCAGTACTTC. Supplemented by reference TRBV28 and TRBJ2-5, the full variable domain reads DVKVTQSSRYLVKRTGEKVFLECVQDMDHENMFWYRQDPGLGLRLIYFSYDVKMKEKGDIPEGYSVSREKKERFSLILESASTNQTSMYLCASSFGAGGAETQYFGPGTRLLVL.

The rearrangement uses TRBV4-3 and TRBJ1-2; 9 bases fit TRBD1. The V gene's germline CDR1 is LGHNA and CDR2 YSLEER. This CDR3 is built from 13 residues. The ends lost 5 bases at V and 7 bases at J; junction bases unmatched: 5. The CDR3: CASSFGQGSGYTF. CDR3 DNA sequence: TGCGCCAGCAGCTTTGGACAGGGGAGTGGCTACACCTTC.

This clonotype has ten or more counts. This chain joins TRBV20-1 and TRBJ1-2; weak D call: TRBD1 (6 bases). The CDR3 has 12 residues. Germline lookup yields CDR1 DFQATT and CDR2 SNEGSKA (reference sequence). Trimming removed 4 bases at V and 4 bases at J, with 10 bases between. CDR3 nucleotide sequence: TGCAGTGCTAAGAGGGGGGCCTATGGCTACACCTTC. Encoded protein: CSAKRGAYGYTF.

This clonotype was counted ten times or more. The chain recombines TRBV6-5 with TRBJ2-5, with TRBD2 identical over 8 bases. Germline loops: CDR1 MNHEY, CDR2 SVGAGI. The CDR3 has 17 residues. V lost 3 bases, J lost 5 bases, and 14 bases stayed unmatched. CDR3 sequence reads: CASSYGRAPSGGETQYF. In DNA form, the CDR3 reads TGTGCCAGCAGTTATGGGAGAGCTCCCTCGGGAGGGGAGACCCAGTACTTC.

For the CDR3, the DNA is TGTGCCAGCAGCCTCCTCGACAGGAACACTGAAGCTTTCTTT. Translated, it gives CASSLLDRNTEAFF. The genes are TRBV6-6 and TRBJ1-1, with D maybe TRBD1 (5 bases). V was trimmed by 6 bases and J by 1 base, leaving 12 bases between them. Germline loops: CDR1 MNHNY, CDR2 SVGAGI (reference sequence). This CDR3 comprises 14 residues.

This clonotype was picked up many times. The chain carries TRBV5-1 and TRBJ1-1; D is perhaps TRBD1 (5 bases). Germline V gene lookup returns CDR1 SGHRS and CDR2 YFSETQ. V was shortened by 3 bases and J by 1 base, with 10 bases between the two germline ends. The CDR3 consists of 14 residues. Here the CDR3 DNA reads TGCGCCAGCAGCTGGGACGGATCGAACACTGAAGCTTTCTTT. It codes for CASSWDGSNTEAFF.

This clonotype was seen a few times. The rearrangement uses TRBV19 and TRBJ2-1; a weak D match, TRBD2 (5 bases). Germline V gene sequence: CDR1 LNHDA, CDR2 SQIVND (reference sequence). V was clipped by 3 bases and J by 8 bases, with 11 bases between them. The CDR3 consists of 13 residues. CDR3 residues: CASSMRASYEQFF. CDR3 bases: TGTGCCAGTAGTATGAGGGCCAGCTATGAGCAGTTCTTC. The entire variable domain, with the rest obtained from reference TRBV19 and TRBJ2-1, is as follows: DGGITQSPKYLFRKEGQNVTLSCEQNLNHDAMYWYRQDPGQGLRLIYYSQIVNDFQKGDIAEGYSVSREKKESFPLTVTSAQKNPTAFYLCASSMRASYEQFFGPGTRLTVL.

There are many counts of this clonotype. The rearrangement joins TRBV7-9 to TRBJ2-4, with D possibly TRBD2 on 5 matching bases. The CDR3 has 15 amino acids. The germline V gene has CDR1 SEHNR and CDR2 FQNEAQ (reference sequence). The V end lost 4 bases, the J end lost 8 bases, and 18 bases lay between the germline ends. The CDR3 coding sequence is TGTGCCAGCAGCTCAACTCCGAGGCGGGTGGACATTCAGTACTTC. Amino acids: CASSSTPRRVDIQYF.

V is TRBV5-1 and J is TRBJ1-5; D possibly corresponds to TRBD1 (5 bases). CDR1 is SGHRS and CDR2 is YFSETQ in the germline V gene. V lost 0 bases, J lost 5 bases, and 15 bases lay in between. The CDR3 consists of 16 residues. The CDR3 reads CASSLVPGLGDQPQHF. The CDR3 nucleotides are TGCGCCAGCAGCTTGGTTCCGGGCTTGGGGGATCAGCCCCAGCATTTT.

CDR3 amino acids: CASSYLTSTNEKLFF. CDR3 DNA: TGTGCCAGCAGTTACTTGACTTCAACTAATGAAAAACTGTTTTTT. This chain joins TRBV6-6 and TRBJ1-4, with D unclear. V gave up 1 base and J gave up 0 bases, with 6 bases separating them. Per germline, CDR1 MNHNY and CDR2 SVGAGI (reference sequence). The CDR3 length is 15 residues.

This clonotype has a handful of counts. The rearrangement joins TRBV7-2 to TRBJ2-1, with a tentative D call TRBD2 (7 bases). The germline V gene encodes CDR1 SGHTA and CDR2 FQGNSA. The CDR3 covers 15 residues. V lost 4 bases and J lost 7, with 17 bases in between. DNA for the CDR3: TGTGCCAGCAGCTCCCGAGGGGGGGCCCCTAATGAGCAGTTCTTC. Its protein is CASSSRGGAPNEQFF.

The rearrangement links TRBV28 to TRBJ2-1, with D maybe TRBD2 (6 bases). The CDR3 has 15 amino acids. The ends were cut back, 1 base at V and 6 bases at J, with 13 bases in the middle. Germline V gives CDR1 MDHEN, CDR2 SYDVKM. This CDR3 is CASSLSAGWPNEQFF. In DNA form, the CDR3 reads TGTGCCAGCAGTTTATCTGCGGGGTGGCCCAATGAGCAGTTCTTC.

The CDR3 bases are TGTGCCAGCAGCTTAGAAAGGGGGACTAGCGGGAGGTCCTACAATGAGCAGTTCTTC. Amino acids: CASSLERGTSGRSYNEQFF. This chain links TRBV7-2 with TRBJ2-1, with 15 bases matching TRBD2. Per the germline V gene, CDR1 is SGHTA and CDR2 is FQGNSA. This CDR3 has 19 residues. V trimming: 1 base; J trimming: 1 base; junction bases outside the gene matches: 5.

This chain connects TRBV20-1 to TRBJ2-5, with 7 bases that match TRBD1. This CDR3 has 14 residues. Germline-derived CDR1 and CDR2 are DFQATT and SNEGSKA (reference sequence). Losses at the gene ends were 2 bases for V and 6 bases for J; bases not matched to a gene: 9. CDR3 sequence (DNA): TGCAGTGCTAGAAGTTGGGACAGAGGGCAGACCCAGTACTTC. This translates into CSARSWDRGQTQYF.